This T cell receptor (beta chain) was identified during a study of T cell repertoires in cytomegalovirus infection (dated by TCRdb to between 2018 and 2021). Background for the entire study: Alongside well-studied HLA-B-restricted epitopes, the peptide stimulations were aimed at recently identified HLA-C-restricted CMV epitopes, whose presentation resists viral immunomodulation. Donor HLA type was relevant to the analysis, because carriage of CMV infection together with the matching HLA type was indicated by public TCR beta signatures.

V lost 3 bases and J lost 1 base; the stretch between them is 18 bases long. The CDR3 runs 17 residues from the cysteine to the phenylalanine. Only the CDR3 region is kept as DNA, spanning 51 bases read in frame from base 1. CDR1 and CDR2 (SGHTA, FQGNSA) derive from the germline V gene. This clonotype was detected only once. Its antigen has not been determined. No much larger clone is present one base from it, and per-base qualities are unavailable. One read is thin evidence. The investigation overall reported the following: In the ex vivo response, HLA-C-restricted CMV-specific TCR beta clonotypes were dominant, and in two of eight donors the single most frequent clonotype came from this HLA-C-restricted group. Carriers of CMV infection plus the relevant HLA type were discriminated by the cumulative frequency of public TCR beta family members in the study cohort and in an independent roughly 340-donor cohort.

This sample was sequenced with an Illumina HiSeq 1500. TCRdb handled the public reads itself, with Q25 trimming in fastp and clone calling in MiXCR, and kept productive beta chains. Every entry covers one CDR3 protein and lists the most common genes and DNA from its rows. The sample table contains about 920,000 distinct CDR3 sequences; only one count was recorded for around 32% of them. Over 10% of the sample comes from the top ten. This sample's treatment or condition label indicates: in vitro stimulation with specific CMV peptide epitopes to enrich CMV-specific T cells. The sequence is built from TRBV7-2 and TRBJ1-1; the D region possibly corresponds to TRBD1 (5 bases align). The source material was cultured CD8+ T cells from PBMCs, sampled from culture after CMV antigen stimulation. This clonotype was sampled from a human donor in good health (CMV status not recorded). Some clones in this sample may be carry-over from other donors' samples. Here is the DNA: TGTGCCAGCAGCTTTTTAAGGGACCTTTGGGAGAACACTGAAGCTTTCTTT. Its coded protein is CASSFLRDLWENTEAFF.